The T cell receptor beta chain under discussion was sequenced for a study of Tregs in tolerant kidney transplant recipients (dated by TCRdb to between 2017 and 2020). General notes on the study: Additional Treg samples were obtained from an approximately three-day mixed lymphocyte reaction with belatacept, with some samples followed by an approximately 5-day donor restimulation, before recipient CD4+CD25+CD127- cells were sorted. In 3 healthy controls, several methods of expanding Tregs specific for an allogeneic donor were compared by TCRbeta repertoire sequencing. Before combined kidney and bone marrow transplantation, this study identified donor-specific regulatory T cells using TCRbeta sequencing and then followed those same cells after transplant. Antibodies distinguished recipient from donor cells when sorting primary belatacept mixed lymphocyte reaction cultures.

Healthy control blood was obtained either as purchased buffy coats or from healthy volunteers. Healthy control blood was separated into PBMCs by Ficoll density gradient and cryopreserved, and patient PBMCs were collected both before and after transplant. Genomic DNA was extracted from sorted cells with the QIAGEN DNeasy Blood and Tissue Kit for TCRbeta CDR3 sequencing. High-throughput TCRbeta CDR3 sequencing, including PCR amplification with bias correction and internal controls, was performed commercially through immunoSEQ. For the original study's pipeline: Unique productive TCRbeta sequences were defined by CDR3 nucleotide sequence where primers matched, otherwise by CDR3 amino acid sequence with Vbeta and Jbeta genes. Sequences were defined as donor-reactive when expanded at least 5-fold in CFSE-low cells versus unstimulated cells and present at a frequency of at least 0.01% in CFSE-low cells. Jensen-Shannon divergence, calculated on the top 100 TCRbeta sequences ranked by frequency, was used to quantify repertoire divergence. When a sample had multiple sequencing runs, each run was corrected for sorting error separately and the runs were then pooled. Drawn from immuneACCESS, this table holds only the in-frame rearrangements with V and J called that TCRdb kept. Clones are partly lost; checked studies trace under half to an unresolved V gene and leave the rest unexplained. V and J calls and clone size are given by that table; D and trimming were obtained from the DNA. Counted in this sample were 35,000 to 50,000 clones; over 95% of them appeared once. The ten biggest clones cover approximately 0.39% of the sample.

Paper-wide results and their limitations: Although technical replication error seemed to be minimal, the question of biological reproducibility was not addressed directly. Expanding Tregs with activated donor B cells appeared to identify the most biologically relevant and donor-specific TCRbeta repertoire. Because only a small number of patients were included, the study had limitations, and the results will need to be validated in larger populations as well as under other immunosuppression protocols.

V is reduced by 7 bases and J by 5 bases, leaving a spacing of 17 bases between them. The CDR3 goes from the cysteine to the phenylalanine over 14 residues. CDR3 DNA is the only sequence kept; it has 42 bases, read in frame from the first base. As encoded in the germline V gene, CDR1 is SNHLY while CDR2 is FYNNEI. In the case of this clone: Its cognate antigen has yet to be identified. Base quality data are lacking; no much larger clone is found one base away.

The material sequenced was Tregs from blood cultured with allogeneic cells. The clonotype was recovered from a human donor in good health. In this chain, TRBV2 is recombined with TRBJ1-1; a weak D assignment points to TRBD1 (6 bases agree). For the CDR3, the sequence is CASTPGGSGTEAFF. The DNA sequence is as follows: TGTGCCAGCACCCCCGGGGGCAGCGGGACTGAAGCTTTCTTT.